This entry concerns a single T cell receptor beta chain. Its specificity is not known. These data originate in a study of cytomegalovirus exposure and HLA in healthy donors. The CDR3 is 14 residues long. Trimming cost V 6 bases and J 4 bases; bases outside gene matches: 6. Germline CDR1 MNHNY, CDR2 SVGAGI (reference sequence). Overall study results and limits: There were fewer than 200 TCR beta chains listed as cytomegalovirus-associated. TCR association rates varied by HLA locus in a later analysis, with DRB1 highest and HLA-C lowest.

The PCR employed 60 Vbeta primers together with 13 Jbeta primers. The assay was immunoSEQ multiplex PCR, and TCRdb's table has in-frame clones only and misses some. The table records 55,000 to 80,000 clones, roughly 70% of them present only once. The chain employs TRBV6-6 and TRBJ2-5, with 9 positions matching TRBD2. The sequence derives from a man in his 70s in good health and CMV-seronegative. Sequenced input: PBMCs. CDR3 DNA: TGTGCCAGCAGGAGCGGGGGGCGGGGAGAGACCCAGTACTTC. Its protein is CASRSGGRGETQYF.